Below are 26 T cell receptor beta chains sequenced from a single sample in a study of regulatory T cells in long-lasting Graves disease. Arm-PCR of CDR3 regions with iRepertoire HTBI primers generated TCR beta libraries. TCRdb fed the multiplex PCR reads into MiXCR, producing one record per CDR3 protein. In the table there are 350,000 to 400,000 distinct CDR3 sequences, around 15% of which are singletons. The time point was: newly diagnosed GD, antithyroid drugs for less than 3 months. PBMC-derived RNA was used for the TCR library. The sequenced sample was peripheral blood mononuclear cells (PBMCs), obtained at new diagnosis, from a patient treated with antithyroid drugs. These receptors came from a female donor with Graves disease.

Many counts were recorded for this clonotype. The CDR3 nucleotides read TGCAGTGCTAGATCCAGCGAAGTCGGCAATCAGCCCCAGCATTTT. Its protein product is CSARSSEVGNQPQHF. The J gene is TRBJ1-5, the V gene TRBV20-1; D unclear. V lost 2 bases and J 2 bases, leaving 13 bases between the germline ends. This CDR3 comprises 15 residues. The V gene's germline CDR1 is DFQATT and CDR2 SNEGSKA (reference sequence).

This clonotype has just a few counts. V and J are TRBV29-1 and TRBJ2-1, with 10 bases matching TRBD1. Germline CDR1 SQVTM, CDR2 ANQGSEA. The CDR3 sequence is 14 residues long. V lost 8 bases to trimming and J lost 9 bases; unmatched junction nucleotides: 13. The CDR3 nucleotides are TGCAGCCAAAGACAGGGGGCGCCGGGAGGTGAGCAGTTCTTC. This gives the protein CSQRQGAPGGEQFF.

This clonotype came up a few times. The chain uses TRBV2 and TRBJ2-1, with a tentative D call TRBD2 (6 bases). CDR1 and CDR2 from the germline V gene are SNHLY and FYNNEI. The CDR3 covers 17 residues. Trimming removed 2 bases from V and 8 bases from J, with 22 bases in between. The DNA of the CDR3 is TGTGCCAGCAGTGAAACCCCTTTGGGGCGGGGTGGCGATGAGCAGTTCTTC. This codes for CASSETPLGRGGDEQFF.

This clonotype was recorded at least ten times. The chain carries TRBV4-3 and TRBJ2-3; TRBD2 matches at 9 bases. After removal of 1 base from V and 6 bases from J, the junction contained 5 bases not matched to a gene. Per germline, CDR1 LGHNA and CDR2 YSLEER. CDR3 length equals 15 residues. The CDR3 loop is CASSQGASGRDTQYF. The CDR3 nucleotides are TGCGCCAGCAGCCAAGGTGCGAGCGGGAGGGATACGCAGTATTTT.

The chain couples TRBV19 to TRBJ2-6; the D gene could be TRBD1 or TRBD2 (5 bases each). Germline V gene sequence: CDR1 LNHDA, CDR2 SQIVND (reference sequence). This CDR3 is 16 amino acids long. V lost 4 bases, J lost 0 bases, and 10 bases lay in between. The CDR3 DNA sequence: TGTGCCAGTAGTAGGGGACGGTTCTCTGGGGCCAACGTCCTGACTTTC. Its translation is CASSRGRFSGANVLTF.

In this sample, this clonotype turned up many times. The rearrangement links TRBV12-3 or TRBV12-4 to TRBJ1-2; no definite D call. This CDR3 spans 12 amino acids. The V and J ends lost 1 base and 3 bases respectively, with 3 bases between them. CDR3 in DNA: TGTGCCAGCAGTTTAGGATACTATGGCTACACCTTC. Translated: CASSLGYYGYTF.

This clonotype was seen many times. The V gene is TRBV27, the J gene TRBJ2-1, with D maybe TRBD2 (7 bases). This CDR3 region has 12 residues. CDR1 MNHEY and CDR2 SMNVEV come from the germline V gene (reference sequence). Trimming removed 6 bases from V and 7 bases from J, with 10 bases in between. The CDR3, as DNA: TGTGCCAGCAGGGGGGGGCTGAATGAGCAGTTCTTC. Translated: CASRGGLNEQFF.

This clonotype was seen more than once but under ten times. The chain links TRBV6-5 to TRBJ1-1, with TRBD1 identical over 9 bases. V lost 2 bases, J lost 9 bases, and 4 bases stayed unmatched. From germline, CDR1 is MNHEY and CDR2 SVGAGI. This CDR3 contains 13 residues. The DNA for the CDR3 is TGTGCCAGCAGTTACGGGACAGGGTCGAAAGCTTTCTTT. Amino acid sequence: CASSYGTGSKAFF.

This clonotype occurred many times. The chain combines TRBV15 with TRBJ1-4; D not resolved. The length of the CDR3 is 14 residues. Germline V gene data show CDR1 as LNHNV and CDR2 as YYDKDF (reference sequence). Trimming stripped 2 bases from V and 8 bases from J, with 12 bases between. CDR3 sequence reads: CATSRLGLGEKLFF. The CDR3 DNA sequence: TGTGCCACCAGCAGACTAGGGTTGGGCGAAAAACTGTTTTTT.

This clonotype was observed at least ten times. V and J are TRBV6-2 or TRBV6-3 and TRBJ1-5; 9 nucleotides match TRBD1. Germline V CDR1 and CDR2: MNHEY, SVGEGT. With V trimmed by 5 bases and J by 0 bases, 5 bases remained unmatched. The CDR3 is 16 residues long. CDR3 DNA: TGTGCCAGCAGTCTGGACAGGGGAAATAGCAATCAGCCCCAGCATTTT. Its protein is CASSLDRGNSNQPQHF.

This clonotype was observed many times. This rearrangement joins TRBV7-2 to TRBJ2-3; D is uncertain. Germline CDR1 is SGHTA and CDR2 is FQGNSA. V lost 0 bases and J lost 2, with 9 bases in between. The CDR3 is 15 amino acids. The CDR3 DNA is TGTGCCAGCAGCTTAGCGATCGCGGACACAGATACGCAGTATTTT. Its protein product is CASSLAIADTDTQYF.

This clonotype was seen at least ten times. The V and J genes are TRBV28 and TRBJ2-7; no reliable D call. This CDR3 region has 13 residues. Germline values: CDR1 MDHEN, CDR2 SYDVKM. Trimming shortened V by 2 bases and J by 2 bases, and 7 bases separated the two germline ends. The CDR3 region has the DNA TGTGCCAGCAGTTTAGGCACTACCTACGAGCAGTACTTC. It translates to CASSLGTTYEQYF.

Ten or more counts support this clonotype. The chain couples TRBV4-2 to TRBJ1-5, with D perhaps matching TRBD1 (5 bases). Trimming removed 0 bases from V and 9 bases from J, with 15 bases in between. Germline V lookup: CDR1 LGHNA, CDR2 YNFKEQ. This CDR3 has 15 amino acids. Here the CDR3 DNA reads TGTGCCAGCAGCCAAGATGTGGGGGTAGTTCGGCCCCAGCATTTT. This translates into CASSQDVGVVRPQHF.

This clonotype showed up just a few times. The chain is built from TRBV9 and TRBJ2-6, with 11 bases identical to TRBD1. Per the germline V gene, CDR1 is SGDLS and CDR2 is YYNGEE. The CDR3 sequence is 18 residues long. The J segment lost 4 bases and the V segment lost 3 bases, leaving 9 bases of the junction unmatched. CDR3 sequence reads: CASSGFGQGAGGANVLTF. In DNA, the CDR3 is TGTGCCAGCAGCGGATTCGGACAGGGGGCGGGGGGGGCCAACGTCCTGACTTTC.

This rearrangement joins TRBV5-5 to TRBJ2-1; D not resolved. The CDR3 is 14 residues long. The V gene's germline CDR1 is SGHKS and CDR2 YYEKEE (reference sequence). Trimming took 6 bases from V and 0 from J, leaving 10 bases between them. The CDR3 DNA reads TGTGCCAGCACCATGGAGAGCTCCTACAATGAGCAGTTCTTC. Protein product: CASTMESSYNEQFF. Full variable domain (rest looked up from reference TRBV5-5 and TRBJ2-1): DAGVTQSPTHLIKTRGQQVTLRCSPISGHKSVSWYQQVLGQGPQFIFQYYEKEERGRGNFPDRFSARQFPNYSSELNVNALLLGDSALYLCASTMESSYNEQFFGPGTRLTVL.

This clonotype was recorded many times. The chain has TRBV6-2 or TRBV6-3 and TRBJ2-1; D tentatively reads TRBD1 or TRBD2 (5 bases each). The CDR3 is 16 amino acids. Trimming shortened V by 6 bases and J by 3 bases, and 18 bases separated the two germline ends. Germline loops: CDR1 MNHEY, CDR2 SVGEGT. The CDR3 region has the DNA TGTGCCAGCAGCCCCGTCGGGGCCATCTACTACAATGAGCAGTTCTTC. Its protein product is CASSPVGAIYYNEQFF.

This clonotype was recorded a few times. This chain joins TRBV7-2 and TRBJ2-1; TRBD2 aligns across 9 bases. The trim removed 4 bases at V and 6 bases at J, leaving 16 bases unmatched. Germline values: CDR1 SGHTA, CDR2 FQGNSA. The CDR3 runs to 18 residues. The CDR3 sequence is CASSSQRGASLRINEQFF. CDR3 sequence (DNA): TGTGCCAGCAGCTCCCAGCGGGGGGCCTCACTCCGGATCAATGAGCAGTTCTTC.

This clonotype was counted ten times or more. The chain uses TRBV6-2 or TRBV6-3 and TRBJ2-1; the match to TRBD2 covers 10 bases. CDR1 and CDR2 (germline): MNHEY, SVGEGT. The V gene end was trimmed by 6 bases and the J gene end by 10 bases; junction bases not matched to a gene: 3. This CDR3 is built from 12 residues. The CDR3 DNA follows: TGTGCCAGCAGCGGACTAGCGGAAGAGCAGTTCTTC. It specifies CASSGLAEEQFF.

V gene TRBV30 combines with J gene TRBJ1-1, with D unresolved. Trimming removed 5 bases at V and 4 bases at J, with 14 bases between. There are 13 residues in the CDR3. CDR1 is GTSNPN, CDR2 SVGIG, per germline (reference sequence). CDR3 sequence (DNA): TGTGCCTGGGGGGTAAGCTCCGTCACTGAAGCTTTCTTT. Protein: CAWGVSSVTEAFF. The whole variable domain, filled in from reference TRBV30 and TRBJ1-1, reads SQTIHQWPATLVQPVGSPLSLECTVEGTSNPNLYWYRQAAGRGLQLLFYSVGIGQISSEVPQNLSASRPQDRQFILSSKKLLLSDSGFYLCAWGVSSVTEAFFGQGTRLTVV.

This clonotype appeared many times. This rearrangement joins TRBV2 to TRBJ1-1; D is ambiguous. The CDR3 runs 13 residues. With 7 bases removed from V and 3 bases from J, the gap between germline ends came to 12 bases. The germline V gene encodes CDR1 SNHLY and CDR2 FYNNEI. Here the CDR3 DNA reads TGTGCCAGCACCGGGCCAAGAGACACTGAAGCTTTCTTT. Translated, it gives CASTGPRDTEAFF.

This clonotype has just a few counts. Possible read error: a much larger clone is one base away. The chain combines TRBV12-3 or TRBV12-4 with TRBJ1-5; D is ambiguous. The CDR3 runs 14 residues. Between the trimmed V and J ends, which lost 6 bases and 0 bases, there was a span of 9 bases. CDR3 protein: CASSSDYSNQPQHF. CDR3 DNA sequence: TGTGCCAGCAGCTCAGATTATAGCAATCAGCCCCAGCATTTT.

This sequence joins TRBV19 and TRBJ1-5, with 7 bases matching TRBD1. Germline V lookup: CDR1 LNHDA, CDR2 SQIVND (reference sequence). The CDR3 spans 15 residues. V shed 6 bases and J 5 bases; nucleotides not matched to a gene: 10. Here the CDR3 DNA reads TGTGCCAGTAGGAGCCAGGGGGGTGTTTATCAGCCCCAGCATTTT. It yields the protein CASRSQGGVYQPQHF. Looking up the rest from reference TRBV19 and TRBJ1-5 gives the full variable domain: DGGITQSPKYLFRKEGQNVTLSCEQNLNHDAMYWYRQDPGQGLRLIYYSQIVNDFQKGDIAEGYSVSREKKESFPLTVTSAQKNPTAFYLCASRSQGGVYQPQHFGDGTRLSIL.

Many counts were recorded for this clonotype. This chain joins TRBV7-3 and TRBJ2-3, with 10 bases aligning to TRBD1. Germline V CDR1 and CDR2: SGHTA, FQGTGA. With 8 bases clipped from V and 6 bases from J, the junction kept 11 bases outside the gene matches. The CDR3 is 15 residues long. Written as DNA, the CDR3 is TGTGCCAGCTCACAGACAGGGGGCGAGTTGGATACGCAGTATTTT. This gives the protein CASSQTGGELDTQYF.

This clonotype was recorded at least ten times. The rearrangement uses TRBV12-3 or TRBV12-4 and TRBJ1-2; D unresolved. The germline V and J ends were trimmed by 2 bases and 0 bases, with 16 bases remaining between them. CDR3 length: 17 residues. CDR3 loop: CASSLSLRPVANYGYTF. DNA for the CDR3: TGTGCCAGCAGTTTAAGTCTCAGGCCGGTGGCTAACTATGGCTACACCTTC.

This clonotype was seen ten or more times. The J gene is TRBJ2-3, the V gene TRBV28, with D uncertain. The length of the CDR3 is 14 residues. V lost 5 bases, J lost 2 bases, and 11 bases lay in between. Germline V CDR1 and CDR2: MDHEN, SYDVKM. The CDR3 DNA is TGTGCCAGCAGTCTTGCATCGAACACAGATACGCAGTATTTT. It encodes CASSLASNTDTQYF.

Many counts were recorded for this clonotype. The chain is built from TRBV6-1 and TRBJ1-2; D gene uncertain. The CDR3 contains 14 residues. CDR1 is MNHNS and CDR2 is SASEGT in the germline V gene. The ends were cut back, 6 bases at V and 6 bases at J, with 17 bases in the middle. The CDR3 here is CASRPSVQIDGYTF. The CDR3 coding sequence is TGTGCCAGCAGGCCGTCCGTTCAGATCGATGGCTACACCTTC.